This TCR beta chain was identified in a study of blood T cell repertoires in COVID-19. Study details: Acute and convalescent COVID-19 samples came from the United States, Italy and Spain.

The assay was immunoSEQ multiplex PCR, and TCRdb's table has in-frame clones only and misses some. The sample consists of almost 250,000 clones, 85% to 90% of them appearing once. This CDR3 has 14 amino acids. V dropped 0 bases and J dropped 8; count of bases not matched to a gene: 6. Germline assignment: CDR1 LGHDT and CDR2 YNNKEL (reference sequence). Enrolled through a virtual design, the participants were between roughly 18 and 95 years of age and came from 24 US areas. This clone was detected only a few times. Sequenced material: PBMCs or T cells enriched from blood (not recorded which). This clonotype was obtained from a woman aged 30 to 39 who had recovered from COVID-19. The chain employs TRBV3-1 (or the pseudogene TRBV3-2) and TRBJ2-7; 8 bases align to TRBD2. The CDR3 region is CASSQDSLADKQYF. CDR3 DNA: TGTGCCAGCAGCCAAGATTCACTAGCGGACAAGCAGTACTTC.